The present T cell receptor (beta chain) was sequenced within a study of monozygotic twins with inflammatory bowel disease. Through template switching, UMIs that included a 6-nucleotide sample barcode were added. Reanalyzing the 5' RACE reads, TCRdb keeps one entry per CDR3 protein, without DNA. Recorded for this sample: 200,000 to 250,000 distinct CDR3 sequences. Every single donor had a roughly 2.5 ml blood sample drawn. Blood samples, whole and unsorted for T cells, yielded the isolated total RNA. The CDR3 sequence is 15 residues long. Germline values: CDR1 MNHNS, CDR2 SASEGT. Sequenced sample: blood. V is TRBV6-1 and J is TRBJ2-7; TCRdb's D call, TRBD1, is unchecked because there is no DNA. The sequence was collected from a human donor with ulcerative colitis or Crohn's disease, or a healthy co-twin of an affected twin (not recorded which). The CDR3 reads CASSRSRDSSYEQYF.